These 23 T cell receptor beta chains were sequenced from one sample in a study of blood T cells in healthy people across ages. Sample-barcoded 5' priming and a J-beta primer mix drove a second PCR of about 6 to 12 cycles. MiXCR, run by TCRdb on the 5' RACE reads, gives a single entry per CDR3 protein. The sample has more than 1.4 million distinct CDR3 sequences; approximately 40% are singletons. Material for sequencing was blood. Every receptor here comes from a woman aged 18-29 years in good health.

The chain combines TRBV6-6 with TRBJ1-1; D gene ambiguous. The CDR3 is 15 amino acids. The germline gives CDR1 MNHNY, CDR2 SVGAGI (reference sequence). V dropped 4 bases and J dropped 1 base, with 13 bases sitting between them. The CDR3: CASSFPEGKNTEAFF. DNA of the CDR3: TGTGCCAGCAGTTTCCCCGAGGGTAAGAACACTGAAGCTTTCTTT.

As concerns this clonotype: With a much larger clone just one base away, this may be a read error. V gene TRBV11-2 combines with J gene TRBJ1-2, with D possibly being TRBD1 (6 bases). This CDR3 is built from 15 residues. V lost 1 base and J lost 6, with 15 bases in between. Germline values: CDR1 SGHAT, CDR2 FQNNGV. DNA of the CDR3: TGTGCCAGCAGCTTAGCCCCGACAGGATACAATGGCTACACCTTC. This translates into CASSLAPTGYNGYTF. The variable domain in full, with the rest retrieved from reference TRBV11-2 and TRBJ1-2, is EAGVAQSPRYKIIEKRQSVAFWCNPISGHATLYWYQQILGQGPKLLIQFQNNGVVDDSQLPKDRFSAERLKGVDSTLKIQPAKLEDSAVYLCASSLAPTGYNGYTFGSGTRLTVV.

This chain links TRBV27 with TRBJ2-1; D is undetermined. Trimming took off 2 bases at V and 5 bases at J, with 10 bases between the two ends. CDR1 MNHEY and CDR2 SMNVEV come from the germline V gene (reference sequence). The CDR3 covers 14 residues. CDR3 region: CASSLVGRHNEQFF. CDR3 coding DNA: TGTGCCAGCAGTTTAGTAGGGCGGCACAATGAGCAGTTCTTC.

The chain uses TRBV7-6 and TRBJ2-1; D is unclear. The CDR3 is 16 residues long. Between the trimmed V and J ends, which lost 1 base and 0 bases, there was a span of 10 bases. CDR1 is SGHVS, CDR2 FNYEAQ, per germline. CDR3 loop: CASSLEATSSYNEQFF. CDR3 sequence (DNA): TGTGCCAGCAGCTTAGAAGCCACAAGCTCCTACAATGAGCAGTTCTTC. The whole variable domain, remainder taken from reference TRBV7-6 and TRBJ2-1, is GAGVSQSPRYKVTKRGQDVALRCDPISGHVSLYWYRQALGQGPEFLTYFNYEAQQDKSGLPNDRFSAERPEGSISTLTIQRTEQRDSAMYRCASSLEATSSYNEQFFGPGTRLTVL.

The table lists this clonotype with a few counts. The chain carries TRBV20-1 and TRBJ2-1, with D maybe TRBD2 (6 bases). This CDR3 has 14 residues. Germline CDR1 DFQATT, CDR2 SNEGSKA (reference sequence). The V end was cut by 5 bases, the J end by 0 bases, with 11 bases between. This chain's CDR3 is CSAVAASSYNEQFF. Here the CDR3 DNA reads TGCAGTGCTGTAGCGGCTAGCTCCTACAATGAGCAGTTCTTC.

The chain uses TRBV12-3 or TRBV12-4 and TRBJ2-6, with D hard to call. V dropped 3 bases and J dropped 13 bases, with 10 bases sitting between them. CDR3 size: 12 residues. The DNA for the CDR3 is TGTGCCAGCAGTTTCGCAAGTCGGGTCCTGACTTTC. Translating gives CASSFASRVLTF.

The chain links TRBV7-9 to TRBJ1-2; no firm D call. The CDR3 has 14 amino acids. Trimming took off 1 base at V and 5 bases at J, with 11 bases between the two ends. Germline V CDR1 and CDR2: SEHNR, FQNEAQ (reference sequence). The CDR3 nucleotides are TGTGCCAGCAGCTTAGAGGGCCCGTGGTATGGCTACACCTTC. It translates to CASSLEGPWYGYTF.

The chain employs TRBV10-3 and TRBJ2-1; the match to TRBD2 covers 7 bases. The J call may be wrong; the DNA end is better matched by TRBJ2-7. Per the germline V gene, CDR1 is ENHRY and CDR2 is SYGVKD. The length of the CDR3 is 14 residues. The CDR3 reads CAIEPSGSYNEQYF. The CDR3 DNA follows: TGTGCCATCGAGCCTAGCGGATCCTACAATGAGCAGTACTTC.

J is TRBJ2-5 and V is TRBV4-1, with TRBD2 matching over 8 bases. Germline V gives CDR1 MGHRA, CDR2 YSYEKL. The V gene end was trimmed by 1 base and the J gene end by 11 bases; junction bases not matched to a gene: 18. The CDR3 length is 17 residues. CDR3 amino acids: CASSQGFLAGDGGEQYF. Here the CDR3 DNA reads TGCGCCAGCAGCCAAGGGTTCCTAGCGGGTGATGGCGGTGAGCAGTACTTC.

The V call is TRBV27, the J call TRBJ1-5, with D perhaps matching TRBD1 (6 bases). Germline V gene lookup returns CDR1 MNHEY and CDR2 SMNVEV (reference sequence). V shed 2 bases and J shed 4 bases, with 12 bases lying between them. CDR3 length: 15 amino acids. CDR3 sequence: CASSLNIDRNQPQHF. DNA of the CDR3: TGTGCCAGCAGTTTAAATATAGACAGGAATCAGCCCCAGCATTTT.

The chain combines TRBV5-1 with TRBJ2-2; the D gene is possibly TRBD2 (5 bases). Looked up from germline, CDR1 is SGHRS and CDR2 is YFSETQ. V lost 4 bases to trimming and J lost 5 bases, with 15 bases between them. The CDR3 extends over 15 amino acids. CDR3 sequence (DNA): TGCGCCAGCAGCGGAGATCCGGGATCGACCGGGGAGCTGTTTTTT. Translating it yields CASSGDPGSTGELFF. Full variable domain (outside the CDR3, taken from reference TRBV5-1 and TRBJ2-2): KAGVTQTPRYLIKTRGQQVTLSCSPISGHRSVSWYQQTPGQGLQFLFEYFSETQRNKGNFPGRFSGRQFSNSRSEMNVSTLELGDSALYLCASSGDPGSTGELFFGEGSRLTVL.

CDR3 sequence: CATSTGGPNNEQFF. The CDR3 DNA reads as TGTGCCACCAGCACGGGGGGGCCCAACAATGAGCAGTTCTTC. This chain uses TRBV15 with TRBJ2-1; TRBD2 matches at 8 bases. The J segment lost 5 bases and the V segment lost 4 bases, leaving 4 bases of the junction unmatched. Germline V gene lookup returns CDR1 LNHNV and CDR2 YYDKDF (reference sequence). The CDR3 has 14 amino acids.

The chain uses TRBV9 and TRBJ2-3; 11 bases match TRBD2. Germline loops: CDR1 SGDLS, CDR2 YYNGEE. The CDR3 has 16 amino acids. After removal of 2 bases from V and 4 bases from J, the junction contained 6 bases not matched to a gene. This chain's CDR3 is CASSVSGSGGADTQYF. In DNA form, the CDR3 reads TGTGCCAGCAGCGTTTCGGGTAGCGGGGGGGCAGATACGCAGTATTTT.

This clonotype was recorded only once. In DNA form, the CDR3 reads TGCAGTGCTAGATACTCCGGGACTAGCGGTCTGGAGCAGTACTTC. The encoded protein is CSARYSGTSGLEQYF. The genes are TRBV20-1 and TRBJ2-5, with 11 bases aligning to TRBD2. The germline V gene encodes CDR1 DFQATT and CDR2 SNEGSKA (reference sequence). The CDR3 has 15 amino acids. The V segment lost 2 bases and the J segment 11 bases; nucleotides outside the gene matches: 13.

The chain recombines TRBV6-2 or TRBV6-3 with TRBJ2-7; TRBD2 matches at 7 bases. V trimming: 9 bases; J trimming: 2 bases; junction bases outside the gene matches: 10. Germline-derived CDR1 and CDR2 are MNHEY and SVGEGT. This CDR3 comprises 14 residues. CDR3 nucleotides: TGTGCCAGTTTCAGGACCCGGGGGGCCTACGAGCAGTACTTC. It specifies CASFRTRGAYEQYF.

This clonotype was observed a handful of times. V and J are TRBV5-1 and TRBJ2-1; D gene unclear. The length of the CDR3 is 14 residues. The germline V gene encodes CDR1 SGHRS and CDR2 YFSETQ. V was trimmed by 2 bases and J by 8 bases, leaving 14 bases between them. This CDR3 is CASSLVKVVDEQFF. Here the CDR3 DNA reads TGCGCCAGCAGCTTAGTAAAGGTCGTGGATGAGCAGTTCTTC.

J is TRBJ2-1 and V is TRBV20-1, with 7 bases fitting TRBD2. The CDR3 has 15 amino acids. Germline CDR1 DFQATT, CDR2 SNEGSKA (reference sequence). V lost 1 base to trimming and J lost 6 bases; unmatched junction nucleotides: 9. The DNA of the CDR3 is TGCAGTGCTAGAGTCGAAGCGGGATCTTTCAATGAGCAGTTCTTC. Its protein is CSARVEAGSFNEQFF.

This clonotype was detected only once. One junction end disagrees with the germline gene, perhaps due to a read error. The chain carries TRBV20-1 and TRBJ2-1, with D unclear. Per germline, CDR1 DFQATT and CDR2 SNEGSKA (reference sequence). This CDR3 is 13 amino acids long. The CDR3 sequence: CSAREASYNEQFF. The CDR3 bases are TGCAGTGCGAGAGAGGCTTCCTACAATGAGCAGTTCTTC.

This clonotype was observed at least ten times. This rearrangement joins TRBV28 to TRBJ2-3; no firm D call. V was clipped by 1 base and J by 0 bases, with 11 bases between them. CDR3 length: 16 amino acids. Per the germline V gene, CDR1 is MDHEN and CDR2 is SYDVKM. The CDR3 DNA sequence: TGTGCCAGCAGTTTATTCACCGGATATAGCACAGATACGCAGTATTTT. Translated, it gives CASSLFTGYSTDTQYF.

V is TRBV6-1 and J is TRBJ2-1; 11 bases align to TRBD2. The CDR3 consists of 15 residues. Germline V gives CDR1 MNHNS, CDR2 SASEGT. With V trimmed by 5 bases and J by 8 bases, 8 bases remained unmatched. This chain's CDR3 is CASSLTSGKVDEQFF. For the CDR3, the DNA is TGTGCCAGCAGTCTGACTAGCGGGAAAGTCGATGAGCAGTTCTTC.

The V call is TRBV27, the J call TRBJ2-7; D possibly corresponds to TRBD1 (6 bases). Germline lookup yields CDR1 MNHEY and CDR2 SMNVEV (reference sequence). The V gene lost 0 bases and the J gene lost 4 bases, with 13 bases spanning the gap. This CDR3 is built from 15 residues. The CDR3 is CASSLSGRGVYEQYF. CDR3 sequence (DNA): TGTGCCAGCAGTTTATCGGGCAGGGGTGTTTACGAGCAGTACTTC.

To note about this clonotype: The junction departs from the called germline gene at one end, perhaps through a read error. V usage is TRBV3-1 and J usage is TRBJ2-4; TRBD2 matches 7 bases. CDR1 is LGHDT, CDR2 YNNKEL, per germline (reference sequence). The CDR3 extends over 15 amino acids. CDR3 in amino acids: CASSHLRLAKNIQDF. For the CDR3, the DNA is TGTGCCAGCAGCCACCTAAGACTAGCCAAAAACATTCAGGACTTC.

The gene calls are TRBV6-2 or TRBV6-3 and TRBJ1-6, with TRBD1 matching 7 bases. Losses at the gene ends were 4 bases for V and 9 bases for J; bases not matched to a gene: 3. CDR3 length equals 13 residues. Germline V CDR1 and CDR2: MNHEY, SVGEGT. The CDR3 DNA reads as TGTGCCAGCAGTTTGACAGGGACTTCACCCCTCCACTTT. It codes for CASSLTGTSPLHF.